The clone carrying this T cell receptor beta chain was seen many times. Its antigen remains unknown. CDR3 size: 14 residues. The trim removed 4 bases at V and 4 bases at J, leaving 7 bases unmatched. Per germline, CDR1 DFQATT and CDR2 SNEGSKA (reference sequence). This sample was taken from a study of breast tumors, draining lymph nodes, adjacent tissues. Via MiXCR, TCRdb re-called the multiplex PCR reads, giving one row per CDR3 protein. The data show about 100,000 distinct CDR3 sequences, less than 25% seen once. Study-wide results and limits: Compared with basal-like, luminal-like tumors shared significantly more repertoire with nontumor tissue. The data were judged consistent with most tumor T cells coming from lymph node and expanding in tumor.

The lymph nodes were axillary draining lymph nodes from breast cancer patients. This receptor was taken from a female donor with breast cancer. Some clones in this sample may be carry-over from other donors' samples. Sequencing input: axillary lymph node tissue. The chain couples TRBV20-1 to TRBJ2-3, with 8 bases that match TRBD1. This CDR3 reads CSANDRGGADTQYF. For the CDR3, the DNA is TGCAGTGCTAATGACAGGGGAGGAGCAGATACGCAGTATTTT.